Each of the 14 T cell receptor beta chains below was sequenced from the same sample in a study of CD8 T cells in ankylosing spondylitis. One entry per CDR3 protein results from TCRdb running MiXCR on the 5' RACE reads. The data show 300,000 to 400,000 distinct CDR3 sequences, about 14% seen once. The material sequenced was blood, either unsorted or a sorted T cell fraction (not recorded which). The receptors shown here come from a male donor with ankylosing spondylitis or in good health (not recorded which).

This clonotype was observed a few times. This chain connects TRBV5-1 to TRBJ2-7, with a tentative D call TRBD1 (5 bases). V was clipped by 3 bases and J by 4 bases, with 14 bases between them. This CDR3 is 14 amino acids long. Germline V gene data show CDR1 as SGHRS and CDR2 as YFSETQ. The CDR3 nucleotides are TGCGCCAGCAGCTGGGCCACCAGGGCGTACGAGCAGTACTTC. It translates to CASSWATRAYEQYF. The full variable domain, rest sourced from reference TRBV5-1 and TRBJ2-7, is KAGVTQTPRYLIKTRGQQVTLSCSPISGHRSVSWYQQTPGQGLQFLFEYFSETQRNKGNFPGRFSGRQFSNSRSEMNVSTLELGDSALYLCASSWATRAYEQYFGPGTRLTVT.

The chain employs TRBV5-1 and TRBJ2-3; 7 bases are shared with TRBD2. Germline CDR1 is SGHRS and CDR2 is YFSETQ. Trimming at V came to 2 bases and at J to 6 bases, leaving 9 bases not matched to a gene. The length of the CDR3 is 15 residues. The CDR3, as DNA: TGCGCCAGCAGCTTTGCTAGCGGAGTCACGGATACGCAGTATTTT. As protein: CASSFASGVTDTQYF.

Only a few counts were recorded for this clonotype. This sequence joins TRBV5-1 and TRBJ2-7; 7 bases are shared with TRBD2. The CDR3 is made up of 15 amino acids. Germline-derived CDR1 and CDR2 are SGHRS and YFSETQ. Germline trimming cut 5 bases from V and 4 bases from J; bases unmatched to any gene: 12. CDR3 nucleotides: TGCGCCAGCAGACGGGAGGACCAGGCTGCGTACGAGCAGTACTTC. This translates into CASRREDQAAYEQYF.

J is TRBJ2-4 and V is TRBV12-3 or TRBV12-4; no definite D call. Trimming stripped 5 bases from V and 8 bases from J, with 19 bases between. The CDR3 sequence is 15 residues long. CDR3 in DNA: TGTGCCAGCAGTGTAAGGGCGAAAGGGTTGGACATTCAGTACTTC. Translating it yields CASSVRAKGLDIQYF.

The chain is built from TRBV24-1 and TRBJ2-1, with 9 bases matching TRBD1. The CDR3 covers 15 residues. Germline V lookup: CDR1 KGHDR, CDR2 SFDVKD. V gave up 3 bases and J gave up 3 bases; unmatched junction bases: 2. CDR3 loop: CATSDGQGIYNEQFF. The CDR3 coding sequence is TGTGCCACCAGTGATGGACAGGGGATCTACAATGAGCAGTTCTTC.

The chain couples TRBV6-2 or TRBV6-3 to TRBJ2-5; 10 nucleotides agree with TRBD2. The CDR3 is 20 amino acids. J gave up 4 bases and V 2 bases, and 19 bases lay outside the gene matches. CDR1 and CDR2 (germline): MNHEY, SVGEGT. CDR3 coding DNA: TGTGCCAGCAGTTACAATCGGGAAAGAGCGGCTAGCGGGAGTTCAGAGACCCAGTACTTC. As protein: CASSYNRERAASGSSETQYF.

This rearrangement joins TRBV29-1 to TRBJ1-1; possible D gene TRBD1, 6 bases. The CDR3 covers 13 residues. Germline V gives CDR1 SQVTM, CDR2 ANQGSEA. Trimming pared 3 bases from V and 4 bases from J, leaving 12 bases between. The CDR3, as DNA: TGCAGCGTTGAGAAACAGGGACCCACTGAAGCTTTCTTT. This encodes CSVEKQGPTEAFF.

A few counts support this clonotype. The V and J genes are TRBV2 and TRBJ1-5; unclear D gene. V gave up 7 bases and J gave up 7 bases, with 20 bases separating them. This CDR3 contains 15 residues. Germline loops: CDR1 SNHLY, CDR2 FYNNEI. CDR3 sequence reads: CASKRDKAAYQPQHF. As DNA, the CDR3 is TGTGCCAGCAAGAGAGACAAGGCGGCGTACCAGCCCCAGCATTTT.

Only a few counts were recorded for this clonotype. The CDR3 spells CASSLSEGGVGELFF. CDR3 in DNA: TGCGCCAGCAGCTTGTCTGAGGGAGGAGTCGGGGAGCTGTTTTTT. The chain joins TRBV5-1 to TRBJ2-2, with D possibly TRBD2 on 6 matching bases. Trimming pared 1 base from V and 7 bases from J, leaving 14 bases between. This CDR3 comprises 15 residues. Looked up from germline, CDR1 is SGHRS and CDR2 is YFSETQ.

There are a few counts of this clonotype. J is TRBJ1-4 and V is TRBV4-1, with a weak D call TRBD1 (6 bases). Per the germline V gene, CDR1 is MGHRA and CDR2 is YSYEKL. The CDR3 consists of 16 residues. Deletions cut 2 bases from V and 0 bases from J, with 10 bases between. The CDR3 is CASSQRGGPTNEKLFF. Here the CDR3 DNA reads TGCGCCAGCAGCCAAAGGGGGGGCCCAACTAATGAAAAACTGTTTTTT.

This chain uses TRBV12-3 or TRBV12-4 with TRBJ2-5; the match to TRBD1 covers 9 bases. V lost 5 bases to trimming and J lost 4 bases; unmatched junction nucleotides: 8. This CDR3 is built from 15 residues. Here the CDR3 DNA reads TGTGCCAGCAGTGCTACAGGGGGCAAGGGAGAGACCCAGTACTTC. This translates into CASSATGGKGETQYF.

This clonotype was recorded at least ten times. The chain combines TRBV12-3 or TRBV12-4 with TRBJ1-1; D uncertain. Trimming shortened V by 3 bases and J by 5 bases, and 10 bases separated the two germline ends. CDR3 size: 13 residues. The CDR3 spells CASSLVRGTEAFF. The CDR3 DNA reads TGTGCCAGCAGTTTGGTGCGGGGAACTGAAGCTTTCTTT.

The chain combines TRBV28 with TRBJ1-1, with TRBD1 as a possible D gene (6 bases). The CDR3 length is 14 residues. With 1 base removed from V and 5 bases from J, the gap between germline ends came to 11 bases. CDR1 and CDR2 (germline): MDHEN, SYDVKM. CDR3 amino acids: CASSLSGGSTEAFF. In DNA form, the CDR3 reads TGTGCCAGCAGTTTATCGGGGGGCAGTACTGAAGCTTTCTTT. Based on the CDR3 plus reference TRBV28 and TRBJ1-1, the full variable domain is DVKVTQSSRYLVKRTGEKVFLECVQDMDHENMFWYRQDPGLGLRLIYFSYDVKMKEKGDIPEGYSVSREKKERFSLILESASTNQTSMYLCASSLSGGSTEAFFGQGTRLTVV.

This clonotype was observed a few times. This chain links TRBV30 with TRBJ1-3, with 7 bases matching TRBD1. This CDR3 has 15 amino acids. With V trimmed by 5 bases and J by 0 bases, 7 bases remained unmatched. Germline V gene data show CDR1 as GTSNPN and CDR2 as SVGIG (reference sequence). CDR3 region: CAWSGGDSSGNTIYF. The CDR3 DNA sequence: TGTGCCTGGTCGGGAGGGGACAGCTCTGGAAACACCATATATTTT.